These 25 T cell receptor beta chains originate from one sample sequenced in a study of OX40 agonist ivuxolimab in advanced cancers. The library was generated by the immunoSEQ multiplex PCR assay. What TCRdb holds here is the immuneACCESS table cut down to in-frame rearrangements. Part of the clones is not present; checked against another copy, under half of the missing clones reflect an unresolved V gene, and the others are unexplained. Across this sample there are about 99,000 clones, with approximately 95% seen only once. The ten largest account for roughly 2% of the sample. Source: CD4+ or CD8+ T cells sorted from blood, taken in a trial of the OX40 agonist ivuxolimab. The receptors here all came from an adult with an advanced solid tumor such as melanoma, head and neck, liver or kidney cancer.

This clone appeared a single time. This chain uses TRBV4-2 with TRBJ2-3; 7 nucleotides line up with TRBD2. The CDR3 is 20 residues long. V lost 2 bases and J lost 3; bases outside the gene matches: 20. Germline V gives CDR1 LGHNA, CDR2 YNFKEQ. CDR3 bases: TGTGCCAGCAGCCAAAGAGGCGGTGGCGGGAGCGGGCTAATTACAGATACGCAGTATTTT. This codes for CASSQRGGGGSGLITDTQYF.

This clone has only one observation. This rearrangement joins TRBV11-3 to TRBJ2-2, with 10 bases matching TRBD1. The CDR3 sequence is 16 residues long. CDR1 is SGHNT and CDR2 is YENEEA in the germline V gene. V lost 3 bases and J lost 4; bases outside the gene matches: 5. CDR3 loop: CASSFSGQGGTGELFF. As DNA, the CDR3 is TGTGCCAGCAGCTTCTCTGGACAGGGGGGCACCGGGGAGCTGTTTTTT.

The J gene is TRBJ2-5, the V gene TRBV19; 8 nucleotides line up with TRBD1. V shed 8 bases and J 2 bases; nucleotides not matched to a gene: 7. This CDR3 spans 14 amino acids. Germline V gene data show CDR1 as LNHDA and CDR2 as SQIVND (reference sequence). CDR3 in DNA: TGTGCCAGTTGTCAAACAGGGGGACAAGAGACCCAGTACTTC. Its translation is CASCQTGGQETQYF. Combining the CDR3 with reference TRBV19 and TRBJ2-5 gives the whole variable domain DGGITQSPKYLFRKEGQNVTLSCEQNLNHDAMYWYRQDPGQGLRLIYYSQIVNDFQKGDIAEGYSVSREKKESFPLTVTSAQKNPTAFYLCASCQTGGQETQYFGPGTRLLVL.

The chain's CDR3 is CASSPPGKLEQYF. As DNA, the CDR3 is TGTGCCAGCAGTCCCCCGGGGAAGCTCGAGCAGTACTTC. The rearrangement joins TRBV28 to TRBJ2-7, with D tentatively TRBD2 (5 bases). Trimming removed 5 bases at V and 6 bases at J, with 14 bases between. This CDR3 has 13 residues. Germline V CDR1 and CDR2: MDHEN, SYDVKM.

This CDR3 is CASKHEPGVNQPQHF. The CDR3 DNA reads as TGTGCCAGCAAACATGAACCCGGGGTAAATCAGCCCCAGCATTTT. The rearrangement links TRBV27 to TRBJ1-5; D uncertain. The CDR3 length is 15 residues. Trimming took 7 bases from V and 4 from J, leaving 17 bases between them. CDR1 and CDR2 from the germline V gene are MNHEY and SMNVEV (reference sequence).

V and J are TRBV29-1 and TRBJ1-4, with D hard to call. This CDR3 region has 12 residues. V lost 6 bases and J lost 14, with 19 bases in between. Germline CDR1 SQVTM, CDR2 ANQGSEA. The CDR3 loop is CSVLNTRNQLFF. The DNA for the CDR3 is TGCAGCGTGTTAAACACGAGGAATCAGCTGTTTTTT.

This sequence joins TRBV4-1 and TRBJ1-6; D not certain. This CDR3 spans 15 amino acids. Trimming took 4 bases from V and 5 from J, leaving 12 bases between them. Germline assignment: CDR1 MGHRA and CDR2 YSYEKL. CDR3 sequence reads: CASSLIILDNSPLHF. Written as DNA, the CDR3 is TGCGCCAGCAGCCTAATAATCTTGGATAATTCACCCCTCCACTTT.

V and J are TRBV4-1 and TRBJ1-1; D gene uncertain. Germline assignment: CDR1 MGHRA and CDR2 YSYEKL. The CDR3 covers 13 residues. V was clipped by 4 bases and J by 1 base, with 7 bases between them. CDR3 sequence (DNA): TGCGCCAGCAGCCTTCAGCAGAACACTGAAGCTTTCTTT. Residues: CASSLQQNTEAFF.

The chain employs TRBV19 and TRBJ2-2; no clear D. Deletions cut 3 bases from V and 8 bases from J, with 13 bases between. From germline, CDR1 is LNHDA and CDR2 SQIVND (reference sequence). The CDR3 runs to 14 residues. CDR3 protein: CASSMEWVRGELFF. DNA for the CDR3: TGTGCCAGTAGTATGGAGTGGGTTAGAGGGGAGCTGTTTTTT.

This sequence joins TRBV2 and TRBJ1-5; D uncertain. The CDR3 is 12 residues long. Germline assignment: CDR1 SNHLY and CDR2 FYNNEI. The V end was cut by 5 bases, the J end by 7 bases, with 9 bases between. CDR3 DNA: TGTGCCAGCAGTATCCAAGGGCAGCCCCAGCATTTT. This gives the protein CASSIQGQPQHF.

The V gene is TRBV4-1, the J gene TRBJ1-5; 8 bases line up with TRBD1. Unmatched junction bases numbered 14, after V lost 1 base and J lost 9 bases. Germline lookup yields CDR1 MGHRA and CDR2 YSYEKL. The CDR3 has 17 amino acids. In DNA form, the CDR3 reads TGCGCCAGCAGCCAAGTTTCCTCAGGGGGCCCCCAATGGCCCCAGCATTTT. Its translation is CASSQVSSGGPQWPQHF.

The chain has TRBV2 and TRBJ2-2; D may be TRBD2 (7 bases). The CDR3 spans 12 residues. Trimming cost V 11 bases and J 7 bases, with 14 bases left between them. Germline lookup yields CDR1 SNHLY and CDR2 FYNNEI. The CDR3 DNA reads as TGTGCCCCCCGGGGGGCCCACGGGGAGCTGTTTTTT. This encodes CAPRGAHGELFF.

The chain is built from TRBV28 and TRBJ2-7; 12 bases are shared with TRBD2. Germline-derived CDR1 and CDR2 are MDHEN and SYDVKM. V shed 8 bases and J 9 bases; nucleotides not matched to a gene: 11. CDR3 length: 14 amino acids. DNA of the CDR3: TGTGCCAGCTCTAGCGGGAGGGCCAGGAAGGCGCAGTACTTC. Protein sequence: CASSSGRARKAQYF.

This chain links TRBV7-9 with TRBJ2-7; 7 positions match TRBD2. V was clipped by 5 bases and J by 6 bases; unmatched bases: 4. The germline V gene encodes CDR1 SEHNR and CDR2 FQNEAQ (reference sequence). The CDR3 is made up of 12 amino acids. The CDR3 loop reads CASSARTSEQYF. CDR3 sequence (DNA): TGTGCCAGCAGCGCGCGGACTAGCGAGCAGTACTTC.

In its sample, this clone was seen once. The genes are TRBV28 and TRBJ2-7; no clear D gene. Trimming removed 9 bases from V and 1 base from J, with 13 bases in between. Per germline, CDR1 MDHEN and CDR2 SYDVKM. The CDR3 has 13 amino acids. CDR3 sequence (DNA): TGTGCCAGTTCAGGACGGATTTCCTACGAGCAGTACTTC. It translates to CASSGRISYEQYF.

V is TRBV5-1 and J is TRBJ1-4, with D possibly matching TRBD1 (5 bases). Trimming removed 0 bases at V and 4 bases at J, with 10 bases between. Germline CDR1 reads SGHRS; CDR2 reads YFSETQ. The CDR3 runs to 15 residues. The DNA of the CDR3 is TGCGCCAGCAGCTTGGGGGGACGGATTAATGAAAAACTGTTTTTT. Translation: CASSLGGRINEKLFF.

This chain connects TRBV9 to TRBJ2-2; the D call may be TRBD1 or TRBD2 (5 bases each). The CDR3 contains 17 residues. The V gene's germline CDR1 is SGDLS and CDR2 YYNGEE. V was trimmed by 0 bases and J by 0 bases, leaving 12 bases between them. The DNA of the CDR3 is TGTGCCAGCAGCGTAGTCTCGGGACCCGCGAACACCGGGGAGCTGTTTTTT. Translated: CASSVVSGPANTGELFF.

CDR3: CASSPGPSEEKLFF. The CDR3 nucleotides read TGTGCCAGCAGCCCAGGCCCGTCAGAGGAAAAACTGTTTTTT. This rearrangement joins TRBV7-6 to TRBJ1-4, with no clear D. CDR1 SGHVS and CDR2 FNYEAQ come from the germline V gene. V lost 5 bases, J lost 8 bases, and 15 bases lay in between. This CDR3 comprises 14 residues.

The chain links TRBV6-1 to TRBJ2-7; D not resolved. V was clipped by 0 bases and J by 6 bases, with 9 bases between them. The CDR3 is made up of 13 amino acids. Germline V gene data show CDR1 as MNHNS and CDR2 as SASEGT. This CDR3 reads CASSEARWVEQYF. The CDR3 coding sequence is TGTGCCAGCAGTGAAGCGCGTTGGGTCGAGCAGTACTTC.

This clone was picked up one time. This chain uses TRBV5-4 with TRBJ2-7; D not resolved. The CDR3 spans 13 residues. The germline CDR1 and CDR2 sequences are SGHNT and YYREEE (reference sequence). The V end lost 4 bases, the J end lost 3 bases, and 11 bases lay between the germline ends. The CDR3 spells CASSPGPNYEQYF. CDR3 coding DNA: TGTGCCAGCAGCCCAGGACCAAACTACGAGCAGTACTTC.

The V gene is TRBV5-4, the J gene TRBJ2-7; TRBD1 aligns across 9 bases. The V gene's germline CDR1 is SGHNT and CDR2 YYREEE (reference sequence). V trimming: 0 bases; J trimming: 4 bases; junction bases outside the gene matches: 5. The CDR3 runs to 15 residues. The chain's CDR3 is CASSLVGQGLYEQYF. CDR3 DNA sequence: TGTGCCAGCAGCTTGGTAGGACAGGGGTTGTACGAGCAGTACTTC.

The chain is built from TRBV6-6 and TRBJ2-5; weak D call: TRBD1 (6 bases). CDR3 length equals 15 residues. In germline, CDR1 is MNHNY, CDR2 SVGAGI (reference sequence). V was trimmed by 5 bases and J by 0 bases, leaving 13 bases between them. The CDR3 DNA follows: TGTGCCAGCAGTATTCGAACAGGGAACCAAGAGACCCAGTACTTC. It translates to CASSIRTGNQETQYF.

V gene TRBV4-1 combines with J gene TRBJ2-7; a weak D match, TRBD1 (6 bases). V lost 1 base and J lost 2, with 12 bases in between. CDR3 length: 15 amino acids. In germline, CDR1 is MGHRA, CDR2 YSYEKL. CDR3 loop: CASSQGPGATYEQYF. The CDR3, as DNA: TGCGCCAGCAGCCAAGGTCCAGGGGCAACCTACGAGCAGTACTTC.

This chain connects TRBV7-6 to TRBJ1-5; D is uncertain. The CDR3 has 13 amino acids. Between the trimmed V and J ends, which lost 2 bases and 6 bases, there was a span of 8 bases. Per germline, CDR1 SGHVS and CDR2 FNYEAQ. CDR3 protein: CASSLTDGQPQHF. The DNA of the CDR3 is TGTGCCAGCAGCTTAACCGATGGTCAGCCCCAGCATTTT.

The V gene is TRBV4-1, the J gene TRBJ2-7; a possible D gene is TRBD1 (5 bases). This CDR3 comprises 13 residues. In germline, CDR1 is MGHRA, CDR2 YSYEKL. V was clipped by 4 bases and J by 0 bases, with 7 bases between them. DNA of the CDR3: TGCGCCAGCAGCCCACAGGCCTCCTACGAGCAGTACTTC. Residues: CASSPQASYEQYF.